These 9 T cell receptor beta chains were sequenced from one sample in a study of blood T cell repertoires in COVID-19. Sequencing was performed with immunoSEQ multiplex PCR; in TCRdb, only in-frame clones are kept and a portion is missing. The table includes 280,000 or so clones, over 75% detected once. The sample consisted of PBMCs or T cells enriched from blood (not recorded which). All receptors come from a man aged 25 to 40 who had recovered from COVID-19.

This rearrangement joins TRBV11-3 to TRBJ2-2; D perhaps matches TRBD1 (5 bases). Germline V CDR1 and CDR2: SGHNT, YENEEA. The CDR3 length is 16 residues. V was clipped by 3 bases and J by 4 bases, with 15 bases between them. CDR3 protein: CASSFRSGSGTGELFF. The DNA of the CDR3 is TGTGCCAGCAGCTTTCGGTCAGGGTCTGGCACCGGGGAGCTGTTTTTT.

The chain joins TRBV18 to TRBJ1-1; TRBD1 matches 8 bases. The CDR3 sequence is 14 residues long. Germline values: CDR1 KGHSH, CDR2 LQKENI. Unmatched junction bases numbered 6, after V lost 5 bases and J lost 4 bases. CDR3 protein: CASSAQGAPTEAFF. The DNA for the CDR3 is TGTGCCAGCTCAGCCCAGGGGGCGCCCACTGAAGCTTTCTTT.

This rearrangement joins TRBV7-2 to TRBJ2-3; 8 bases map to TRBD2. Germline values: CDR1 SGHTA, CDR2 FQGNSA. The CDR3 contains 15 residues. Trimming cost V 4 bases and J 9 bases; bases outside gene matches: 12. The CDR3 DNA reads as TGTGCCAGCAGCTCACCTCGATTAACGGGGGGGACGCAGTATTTT. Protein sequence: CASSSPRLTGGTQYF.

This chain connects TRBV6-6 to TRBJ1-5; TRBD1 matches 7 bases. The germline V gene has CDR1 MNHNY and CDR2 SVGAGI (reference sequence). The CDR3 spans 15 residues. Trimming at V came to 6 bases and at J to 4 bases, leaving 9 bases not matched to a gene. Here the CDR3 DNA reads TGTGCCAGCAGCTTCGACAGGGCGGGGAATCAGCCCCAGCATTTT. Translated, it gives CASSFDRAGNQPQHF.

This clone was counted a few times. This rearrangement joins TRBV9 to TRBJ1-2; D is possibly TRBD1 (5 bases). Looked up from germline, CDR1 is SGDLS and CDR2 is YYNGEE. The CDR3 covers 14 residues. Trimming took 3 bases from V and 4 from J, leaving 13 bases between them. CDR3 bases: TGTGCCAGCAGCGCGGGACTGACCCTCTATGGCTACACCTTC. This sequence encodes CASSAGLTLYGYTF.

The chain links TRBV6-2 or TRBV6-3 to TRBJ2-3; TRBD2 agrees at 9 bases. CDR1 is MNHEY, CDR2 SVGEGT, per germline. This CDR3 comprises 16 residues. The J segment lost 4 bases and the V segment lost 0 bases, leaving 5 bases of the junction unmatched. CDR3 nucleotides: TGTGCCAGCAGTTACTCGGCGGGGGGGGGAGCAGATACGCAGTATTTT. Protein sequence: CASSYSAGGGADTQYF.

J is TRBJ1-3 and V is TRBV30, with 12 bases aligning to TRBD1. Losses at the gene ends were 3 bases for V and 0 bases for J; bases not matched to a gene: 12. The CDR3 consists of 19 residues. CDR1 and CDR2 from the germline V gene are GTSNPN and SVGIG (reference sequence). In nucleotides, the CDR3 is TGTGCCTGGAGGTCCGGAGGGACAGGGGGCTTCTACTCTGGAAACACCATATATTTT. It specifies CAWRSGGTGGFYSGNTIYF.

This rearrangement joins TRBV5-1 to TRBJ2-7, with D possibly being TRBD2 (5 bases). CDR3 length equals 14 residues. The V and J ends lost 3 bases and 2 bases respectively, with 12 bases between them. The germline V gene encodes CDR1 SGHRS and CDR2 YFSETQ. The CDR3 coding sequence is TGCGCCAGCAGCTGGTCAGAGGGCCCCTACGAGCAGTACTTC. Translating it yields CASSWSEGPYEQYF.

In DNA form, the CDR3 reads TGTGCCAGCTCACCGCCCCCTAACAGGGGTGGACAGCCCCAGCATTTT. Protein: CASSPPPNRGGQPQHF. The chain recombines TRBV18 with TRBJ1-5; 7 bases agree with TRBD1. The J segment lost 7 bases and the V segment lost 3 bases, leaving 12 bases of the junction unmatched. CDR1 KGHSH and CDR2 LQKENI come from the germline V gene. This CDR3 region has 16 residues.